The clone carrying this TCR beta chain was seen more than once but under ten times. After constant-region reverse-primer amplification, full-length variable regions underwent semi-nested PCR with Nested Universal Primer A. MiXCR, applied by TCRdb to the 5' RACE reads, yields one record per CDR3 protein. This sample has over 40,000 distinct CDR3 sequences, with around 20% found just once. Cells sorted as Tregs were CD4+, CD25+ and CD127-/low. CDR1 is SGDLS and CDR2 is YYNGEE in the germline V gene. The CDR3 length is 16 residues. V gave up 3 bases and J gave up 0 bases; unmatched junction bases: 5. The rearrangement joins TRBV9 to TRBJ1-5, with 8 nucleotides matching TRBD1. The sequence came from a female donor with breast cancer. Sequencing used Tregs sorted from blood. The CDR3 DNA is TGTGCCAGCAGCGCCGGGACAGGCTATAGCAATCAGCCCCAGCATTTT. Residues: CASSAGTGYSNQPQHF.